This is a list of T cell receptor beta chains from one sample in a study of T cell responses to AZD1222 COVID-19 vaccine. Some clones are missing from TCRdb's copy, which holds only in-frame ones; the method was immunoSEQ multiplex PCR. Found here are some 130,000 clones, approximately 80% of them singletons; the top ten hold 4.1%. Sequenced material: peripheral blood, taken on day 0 of AZD1222 vaccination. The receptors were sampled from an adult in good health. Each CDR3 is given without its conserved first and last residue. Fields, in order: V gene, D gene, CDR3 length, CDR3 protein. A D gene is named only where the DNA matches it firmly.

TRBV20-1,NA,13,SASASGRSLHEQF
TRBV27,TRBD1,13,ASSLQGGGGQPQH
TRBV3-1/TRBV3-2,NA,11,ASSQGRDQPQH
TRBV3-1/TRBV3-2,TRBD1,13,ASRAGQGAGQPQH
TRBV10-3,NA,12,AISEGALGEKLF
TRBV27,NA,13,ASSSYPQQDYGYT
TRBV10-2,TRBD1,13,ASSEGNRGSVEQY
TRBV14,NA,17,ASSQDYGRGSSYNSPLH
TRBV11-2,NA,16,ASSSPPSRGWDSYEQY
TRBV7-2,NA,11,ASSFIASQPQH
TRBV30,NA,15,AWRRRVRGHLNTEAF
TRBV14,NA,13,ASSQEGQYNSPLH
TRBV5-1,NA,12,ASRLTAFNYGYT
TRBV7-9,TRBD2,12,ASSYWGGEETQY
TRBV10-3,TRBD2,14,AIRATSGGAGNEQF
TRBV19,NA,13,ATTDIGSGYPEAF
TRBV5-1,NA,14,ASTPRGDTPNYGYT
TRBV11-2,NA,12,ASSLVRTDYGYT
TRBV2,TRBD1,13,ASSRLGTGVQPQH
TRBV2,NA,14,ASSVSRSLAGNTIY
TRBV6-2/TRBV6-3,NA,15,ASSFLAAATSGNTIY
TRBV30,NA,12,AWSVGSGNSPLH
TRBV30,NA,8,ALLTGGYT
TRBV5-6,NA,13,ASSTQTGMDNEQF
TRBV4-1,TRBD1,12,ASSQQGAGTEAF
TRBV15,NA,13,ATSRDRGKYYEQY
TRBV5-1,NA,13,ASSLASGAITEAF
TRBV7-8,TRBD2,10,ASSLGGSEQF
TRBV24-1,TRBD1,15,ATSDSTGGVGIGELF
TRBV10-3,NA,12,AISESGRGYEQY
TRBV30,NA,13,AWSAMGPYNSPLH
TRBV3-1/TRBV3-2,NA,14,ASSHGPGRRGEKLF
TRBV15,NA,13,ATSRDSIAQGTQY
TRBV6-2/TRBV6-3,NA,13,ASSSQGGDSYGYT
TRBV4-1,NA,14,ASSQGDGESTDTQY
TRBV9,NA,16,ASSVDRGPPATNEKLF
TRBV19,NA,13,ASSIRDGGSYPQH
TRBV5-5,NA,14,ATAPGGSTANYGYT
TRBV5-1,TRBD1,13,ASSHRTGPNTEAF
TRBV30,TRBD1,11,AWGDSYQETQY
TRBV9,NA,15,ASSVGLGTVRQETQY
TRBV3-1/TRBV3-2,NA,15,ASSQEAEGGSYNEQF
TRBV29-1,NA,11,SAGAGAGNTIY
TRBV2,NA,10,ASRGLLGGYT
TRBV10-3,NA,15,AISDTVRVTGTDTQY
TRBV28,NA,9,AAGTLQPQH